This T cell receptor beta chain was observed in a study of blood T cell repertoires in COVID-19. On the study more broadly: Some COVID-19 samples were acute and others convalescent; all came from the United States, Italy and Spain.

Per the authors' pipeline: How many nucleated cells were present was estimated from reference gene primer amplification. Profiling relied on immunoSEQ multiplex PCR, and the TCRdb table lists in-frame clones only, not all of them. That table is the source of V, J and clone size, and D and trimming were worked out from the DNA. Here the sample spans approximately 350,000 clones, 80% to 90% being singletons. V was shortened by 5 bases and J by 0 bases, with 17 bases between the two germline ends. This CDR3 has 17 residues. Germline V gene sequence: CDR1 MDHEN, CDR2 SYDVKM. The specimen was peripheral blood. This TCR derives from a man aged 35-49 years with acute or convalescent COVID-19. The chain uses TRBV28 and TRBJ1-5; D possibly corresponds to TRBD1 (6 bases). As DNA, the CDR3 is TGTGCCAGCAGTCCAAACAGGGAGGGGTATAGCAATCAGCCCCAGCATTTT. Protein product: CASSPNREGYSNQPQHF.